One and the same sample provided the 24 T cell receptor beta chains below, sequenced in a study of CD8 T cells in ankylosing spondylitis. TCRdb ran MiXCR on the 5' RACE reads and lists one entry per CDR3 protein. The sample holds roughly 150,000 distinct CDR3 sequences, roughly 31% seen once. The sequenced sample consisted of synovial fluid, either unsorted or a sorted T cell fraction (not recorded which). The receptors derive from a male donor with ankylosing spondylitis.

This clonotype has a handful of counts. The chain joins TRBV27 to TRBJ2-7; TRBD1 is a possible D gene (7 bases). Germline V CDR1 and CDR2: MNHEY, SMNVEV (reference sequence). The CDR3 spans 14 residues. V lost 5 bases and J lost 5, with 16 bases in between. CDR3 region: CASSRSGGRHEQYF. The DNA for the CDR3 is TGTGCCAGCAGTCGTTCAGGGGGGAGGCACGAGCAGTACTTC.

As DNA, the CDR3 is TGTGCCAGCAGCCAAGTCGGGGGAACTGGCTACACCTTC. Amino acids: CASSQVGGTGYTF. This chain connects TRBV3-1 to TRBJ1-2; possibly TRBD1 for D (5 bases). The CDR3 covers 13 residues. Germline V CDR1 and CDR2: LGHDT, YNNKEL (reference sequence). The V end was cut by 1 base, the J end by 7 bases, with 10 bases between.

In DNA form, the CDR3 reads TGTGCCAGCAGCCAAGGGCGGACTAGCGGGAGATCTGGGGCCAACGTCCTGACTTTC. Translation gives CASSQGRTSGRSGANVLTF. The gene calls are TRBV4-2 and TRBJ2-6; the match to TRBD2 covers 13 bases. This CDR3 contains 19 residues. CDR1 is LGHNA, CDR2 YNFKEQ, per germline. Losses at the gene ends were 1 base for V and 1 base for J; bases not matched to a gene: 4.

This clonotype was counted a few times. The chain employs TRBV12-3 or TRBV12-4 and TRBJ2-2, with D unclear. The V end lost 6 bases, the J end lost 6 bases, and 8 bases lay between the germline ends. This CDR3 is 12 amino acids long. As DNA, the CDR3 is TGTGCCAGCAGCTTGCTTGCCGGGGAGCTGTTTTTT. This sequence encodes CASSLLAGELFF.

V and J are TRBV29-1 and TRBJ2-2; D remains unclear. The CDR3 consists of 15 residues. Trimming removed 4 bases from V and 0 bases from J, with 12 bases in between. Germline V gene sequence: CDR1 SQVTM, CDR2 ANQGSEA. CDR3 sequence: CSVVGGPTNTGELFF. The CDR3 DNA sequence: TGCAGCGTTGTGGGCGGTCCAACGAACACCGGGGAGCTGTTTTTT.

The V call is TRBV10-3, the J call TRBJ1-5; no clear D gene. Germline V gene data show CDR1 as ENHRY and CDR2 as SYGVKD. This CDR3 contains 13 residues. V was cut by 10 bases and J by 3 bases, with 13 bases left in between. The CDR3 sequence: CATRSDANQPQHF. In DNA, the CDR3 is TGTGCCACCAGATCAGACGCCAATCAGCCCCAGCATTTT.

The CDR3 sequence: CASTGPSNTEAFF. CDR3 in DNA: TGTGCCAGCACGGGACCGTCGAACACTGAAGCTTTCTTT. The chain carries TRBV12-3 or TRBV12-4 and TRBJ1-1; TRBD1 might be the D (5 bases). The V gene lost 7 bases and the J gene lost 1 base, with 10 bases spanning the gap. The CDR3 consists of 13 residues.

This clonotype was seen only a few times. V usage is TRBV20-1 and J usage is TRBJ2-3; D possibly corresponds to TRBD2 (5 bases). V lost 4 bases and J 2 bases, leaving 16 bases between the germline ends. The CDR3 consists of 15 residues. Germline lookup yields CDR1 DFQATT and CDR2 SNEGSKA (reference sequence). CDR3 in DNA: TGCAGTGCTATTCGTGGGAGTGGCCCCACAGATACGCAGTATTTT. It translates to CSAIRGSGPTDTQYF.

With regard to this clonotype: An end of the junction does not agree with germline; a read error may underlie this. The chain combines TRBV6-5 with TRBJ1-3; the D is unclear. Germline CDR1 MNHEY, CDR2 SVGAGI. This CDR3 has 16 amino acids. CDR3 protein: CASGYEVRSSGNTIYF. CDR3 bases: TGTGCCAGCGGTTACGAAGTCCGGAGCTCTGGAAACACCATATATTTT.

The genes are TRBV7-2 and TRBJ2-3; 13 bases are shared with TRBD2. Germline lookup yields CDR1 SGHTA and CDR2 FQGNSA. V lost 5 bases and J lost 4; bases outside the gene matches: 0. CDR3 length equals 14 residues. CDR3 amino acids: CASSTSGGADTQYF. CDR3 in DNA: TGTGCCAGCAGCACTAGCGGGGGGGCAGATACGCAGTATTTT.

The V call is TRBV7-8, the J call TRBJ1-3, with a weak D call TRBD1 (6 bases). V lost 1 base, J lost 0 bases, and 10 bases lay in between. This CDR3 is 16 amino acids long. Per germline, CDR1 SGHVS and CDR2 FQNEAQ. CDR3 in DNA: TGTGCCAGCAGCTTAGTTGTCAGGGGCTCTGGAAACACCATATATTTT. This encodes CASSLVVRGSGNTIYF.

The chain employs TRBV2 and TRBJ2-1, with D possibly matching TRBD2 (5 bases). The CDR3 covers 13 residues. CDR1 SNHLY and CDR2 FYNNEI come from the germline V gene. V lost 7 bases, J lost 4 bases, and 11 bases lay in between. Here the CDR3 reads CASIGRAYNEQFF. The CDR3 nucleotides are TGTGCCAGCATAGGGCGGGCTTACAATGAGCAGTTCTTC. Using reference TRBV2 and TRBJ2-1 for the parts outside the CDR3, the full variable domain is EPEVTQTPSHQVTQMGQEVILRCVPISNHLYFYWYRQILGQKVEFLVSFYNNEISEKSEIFDDQFSVERPDGSNFTLKIRSTKLEDSAMYFCASIGRAYNEQFFGPGTRLTVL.

This clonotype was counted a few times. V gene TRBV12-3 or TRBV12-4 combines with J gene TRBJ2-3; 11 bases align to TRBD1. The trim removed 8 bases at V and 3 bases at J, leaving 7 bases unmatched. This CDR3 region has 15 residues. The CDR3 loop reads CASLSRDRGTDTQYF. CDR3 bases: TGTGCCAGCCTATCTCGGGACAGGGGGACAGATACGCAGTATTTT.

The J gene is TRBJ2-1, the V gene TRBV5-6; 12 positions match TRBD2. V shed 4 bases and J 7 bases; nucleotides not matched to a gene: 9. The CDR3 is 16 amino acids. The germline V gene encodes CDR1 SGHDT and CDR2 YYEEEE. CDR3 in amino acids: CASSTWTSGTKNEQFF. CDR3 DNA sequence: TGTGCCAGCAGCACCTGGACTAGCGGGACCAAGAATGAGCAGTTCTTC.

This clonotype was seen a few times. The rearrangement uses TRBV6-1 and TRBJ1-1, with no clear D. Trimming took 7 bases from V and 5 from J, leaving 20 bases between them. CDR3 length: 15 amino acids. CDR1 MNHNS and CDR2 SASEGT come from the germline V gene. The chain's CDR3 is CASIPVGVPRTEAFF. CDR3 in DNA: TGTGCCAGCATCCCGGTCGGGGTGCCGAGGACTGAAGCTTTCTTT.

This clonotype was picked up many times. The chain links TRBV12-3 or TRBV12-4 to TRBJ1-1; D is ambiguous. V lost 3 bases and J 6 bases, leaving 5 bases between the germline ends. The CDR3 loop spans 11 amino acids. The CDR3 loop is CASSFRAEAFF. The CDR3 DNA is TGTGCCAGCAGTTTTCGGGCTGAAGCTTTCTTT.

The table lists this clonotype with many counts. For the CDR3, the DNA is TGCAGTGCTCCCTGGAAACGGATCAGCTCCTACGAGCAGTACTTC. Translated: CSAPWKRISSYEQYF. The chain recombines TRBV20-1 with TRBJ2-7, with D hard to call. The germline V gene encodes CDR1 DFQATT and CDR2 SNEGSKA (reference sequence). The CDR3 consists of 15 residues. V shed 5 bases and J shed 0 bases, with 17 bases lying between them.

This clonotype was counted a few times. The chain joins TRBV6-1 to TRBJ2-1, with 8 bases identical to TRBD2. Looked up from germline, CDR1 is MNHNS and CDR2 is SASEGT. V lost 6 bases, J lost 7 bases, and 11 bases stayed unmatched. CDR3 length equals 15 residues. The CDR3 region is CASRSGTSFWNEQFF. Written as DNA, the CDR3 is TGTGCCAGCAGGTCCGGGACTAGTTTTTGGAATGAGCAGTTCTTC.

The CDR3, as DNA: TGCAGTGCTAGATCGGGACTAGCGGGAGGGTATGAGCAGTTCTTC. Translation gives CSARSGLAGGYEQFF. The chain has TRBV20-1 and TRBJ2-1; 16 bases are shared with TRBD2. V was pared by 2 bases and J by 8 bases, with 3 bases of the junction left unmatched. CDR1 and CDR2 from the germline V gene are DFQATT and SNEGSKA (reference sequence). The CDR3 totals 15 residues.

Written as DNA, the CDR3 is TGCAGTGCAGAGGGGACTACCACTTACAATGAGCAGTTCTTC. Translation gives CSAEGTTTYNEQFF. This chain connects TRBV20-1 to TRBJ2-1; 7 bases line up with TRBD2. With 6 bases clipped from V and 4 bases from J, the junction kept 9 bases outside the gene matches. The germline V gene has CDR1 DFQATT and CDR2 SNEGSKA (reference sequence). The CDR3 contains 14 residues.

At least ten counts were recorded for this clonotype. A read error may account for a junction end that differs from germline. V is TRBV6-1 and J is TRBJ2-5; TRBD2 agrees at 12 bases. The CDR3 extends over 15 amino acids. Germline V CDR1 and CDR2: MNHNS, SASEGT. The CDR3 DNA reads TGTGCCAGCGGTGAGACTAGCGGGGGCCAAGAGACCCAGTACTTC. This translates into CASGETSGGQETQYF.

There are a few counts of this clonotype. This chain joins TRBV18 and TRBJ1-4; D is unclear. The germline V gene encodes CDR1 KGHSH and CDR2 LQKENI. The CDR3 has 13 residues. V gave up 2 bases and J gave up 12 bases, with 13 bases separating them. DNA of the CDR3: TGTGCCAGCTCACCATTAGAGCTTGGGGAACTGTTTTTT. Translated, it gives CASSPLELGELFF.

This clonotype has a handful of counts. The J gene is TRBJ1-5, the V gene TRBV21-1; the table's D call, TRBD1, was not checked against the DNA. TRBV21-1 is a documented pseudogene. The CDR3 is 19 residues long. CDR3 protein: CASCRGDPTGTGVGQPQHF. CDR3 in DNA: TGTGCCAGCTGTCGGGGGGATCCTACCGGGACAGGGGTAGGTCAGCCCCAGCATTTT.

J is TRBJ2-7 and V is TRBV7-8, with 11 bases identical to TRBD2. V was clipped by 1 base and J by 4 bases; unmatched bases: 9. The length of the CDR3 is 17 residues. Germline V gene data show CDR1 as SGHVS and CDR2 as FQNEAQ. CDR3: CASSLEVAGGDLYEQYF. Written as DNA, the CDR3 is TGTGCCAGCAGCTTAGAGGTAGCGGGGGGGGACCTATACGAGCAGTACTTC. The full variable domain, its missing parts supplied by reference TRBV7-8 and TRBJ2-7, is GAGVSQSPRYKVAKRGQDVALRCDPISGHVSLFWYQQALGQGPEFLTYFQNEAQLDKSGLPSDRFFAERPEGSVSTLKIQRTQQEDSAVYLCASSLEVAGGDLYEQYFGPGTRLTVT.